These 2 T cell receptor beta chains originate from one sample sequenced in a study of blood T cell repertoires in COVID-19. Repertoires were generated with immunoSEQ multiplex PCR, while TCRdb's copy carries only in-frame clones and drops some. The repertoire has under 20,000 clones, around 90% of them found once; the top ten carry roughly 7.1%. Sequencing was carried out using peripheral blood. The origin of the receptors is a human donor with active COVID-19. The donor label of this sample is uncertain.

The V call is TRBV10-1, the J call TRBJ2-3; the D gene is possibly TRBD2 (5 bases). This CDR3 has 14 amino acids. The V end was cut by 6 bases, the J end by 2 bases, with 12 bases between. Germline lookup yields CDR1 WNHNN and CDR2 SYGVQD (reference sequence). DNA of the CDR3: TGCGCCAGCAGCGGAGCGGCCTCCACAGATACGCAGTATTTT. Protein sequence: CASSGAASTDTQYF.

This chain joins TRBV7-3 and TRBJ2-3, with 8 bases lining up with TRBD2. J was trimmed by 6 bases and V by 5 bases; bases with no gene match: 16. This CDR3 has 17 amino acids. Germline CDR1 is SGHTA and CDR2 is FQGTGA. CDR3 nucleotides: TGTGCCAGCAGCCCCCGGGGGGGGACAACGCTCGCCGATACGCAGTATTTT. Its translation: CASSPRGGTTLADTQYF.